This T cell receptor beta chain comes out of a study of blood T cell repertoires in COVID-19. Here immunoSEQ multiplex PCR was the method, and the copy in TCRdb shows in-frame clones only, minus some. The sample includes roughly 80,000 clones, roughly 80% of them seen just once. This CDR3 comprises 15 residues. The trim removed 6 bases at V and 2 bases at J, leaving 7 bases unmatched. CDR1 is MNHEY, CDR2 SMNVEV, per germline (reference sequence). The receptor comes from a man between 60 and 75 years old with active or convalescent COVID-19. V usage is TRBV27 and J usage is TRBJ1-2, with 9 bases fitting TRBD1. The sample taken for sequencing was peripheral blood. This CDR3 reads CASSYGTGTNYGYTF. CDR3 in DNA: TGTGCCAGCAGCTACGGGACAGGGACGAACTATGGCTACACCTTC.